A single sample is the source of the 2 T cell receptor beta chains below, sequenced in a study of Ad26.COV2.S vaccination and SARS-CoV-2 variants. Stated treatment: roughly 18 received Ad26.COV2.S at low or high dose, single or two shots; 5 received placebo; per-sample allocation not given. Samples came from day 63 after the first vaccine or placebo injection. The method was immunoSEQ multiplex PCR; TCRdb's version includes in-frame clones alone and lacks a portion of them. The sample includes hundreds of thousands of clones, roughly 90% seen only once; the top ten take around 1.7%. Sample: peripheral blood, taken in a trial of Ad26.COV2.S vaccine versus placebo. Every receptor here comes from a person between 18 and 60 years old who received the Ad26.COV2.S COVID-19 vaccine or a placebo.

The chain combines TRBV9 with TRBJ2-3, with 12 bases identical to TRBD2. This CDR3 region has 17 residues. From germline, CDR1 is SGDLS and CDR2 YYNGEE. J gave up 5 bases and V 2 bases, and 9 bases lay outside the gene matches. The CDR3 loop reads CASSVRPPSGGGDTQYF. CDR3 coding DNA: TGTGCCAGCAGCGTTCGCCCCCCTAGCGGGGGGGGAGATACGCAGTATTTT.

This rearrangement joins TRBV7-2 to TRBJ2-3; D is ambiguous. The germline V gene encodes CDR1 SGHTA and CDR2 FQGNSA. This CDR3 region has 14 residues. Trimming removed 2 bases at V and 2 bases at J, with 8 bases between. CDR3 sequence reads: CASSLNFITDTQYF. CDR3 bases: TGTGCCAGCAGCTTAAATTTTATCACAGATACGCAGTATTTT.